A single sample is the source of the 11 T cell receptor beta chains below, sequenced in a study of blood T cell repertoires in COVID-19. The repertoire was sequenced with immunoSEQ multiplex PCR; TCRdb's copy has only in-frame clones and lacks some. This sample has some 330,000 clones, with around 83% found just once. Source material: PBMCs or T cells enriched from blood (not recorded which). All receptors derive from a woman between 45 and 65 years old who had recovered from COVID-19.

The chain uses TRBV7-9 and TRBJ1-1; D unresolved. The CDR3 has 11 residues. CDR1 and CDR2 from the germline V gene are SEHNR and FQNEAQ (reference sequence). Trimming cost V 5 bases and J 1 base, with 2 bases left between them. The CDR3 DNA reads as TGTGCCAGCAGCCAGAACACTGAAGCTTTCTTT. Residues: CASSQNTEAFF.

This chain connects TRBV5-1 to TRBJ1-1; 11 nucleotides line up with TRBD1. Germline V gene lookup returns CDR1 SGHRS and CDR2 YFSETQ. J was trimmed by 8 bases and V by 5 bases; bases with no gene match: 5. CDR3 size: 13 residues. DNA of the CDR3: TGCGCCAGCAGACATGGACAGGGGGCGGAAGCTTTCTTT. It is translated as CASRHGQGAEAFF.

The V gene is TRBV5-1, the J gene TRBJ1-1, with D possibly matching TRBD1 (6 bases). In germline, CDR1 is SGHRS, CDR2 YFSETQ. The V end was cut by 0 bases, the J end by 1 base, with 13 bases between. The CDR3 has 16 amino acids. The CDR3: CASSLVGGPENTEAFF. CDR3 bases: TGCGCCAGCAGCTTGGTCGGGGGGCCGGAGAACACTGAAGCTTTCTTT.

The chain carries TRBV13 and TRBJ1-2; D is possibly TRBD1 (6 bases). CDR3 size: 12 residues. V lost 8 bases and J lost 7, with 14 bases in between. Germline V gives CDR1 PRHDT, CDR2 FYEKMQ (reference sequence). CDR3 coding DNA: TGTGCCAGCGGGGACAAACACACTGGCTACACCTTC. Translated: CASGDKHTGYTF.

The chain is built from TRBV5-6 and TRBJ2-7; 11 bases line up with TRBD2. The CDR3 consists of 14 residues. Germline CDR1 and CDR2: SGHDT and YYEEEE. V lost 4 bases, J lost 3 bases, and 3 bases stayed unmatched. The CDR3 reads CASSLTSGSYEQYF. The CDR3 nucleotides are TGTGCCAGCAGCCTCACTAGCGGGAGCTACGAGCAGTACTTC.

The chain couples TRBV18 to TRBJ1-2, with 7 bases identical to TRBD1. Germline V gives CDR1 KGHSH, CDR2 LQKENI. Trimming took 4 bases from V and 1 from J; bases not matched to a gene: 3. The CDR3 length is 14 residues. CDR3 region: CASSRGTVNYGYTF. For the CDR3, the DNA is TGTGCCAGCTCACGGGGGACAGTTAACTATGGCTACACCTTC.

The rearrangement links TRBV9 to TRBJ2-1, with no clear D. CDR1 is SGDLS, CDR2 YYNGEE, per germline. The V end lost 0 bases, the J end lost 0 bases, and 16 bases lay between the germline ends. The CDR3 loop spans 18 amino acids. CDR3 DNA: TGTGCCAGCAGCGTAGCCGCGGTCGTAGCTAGCTCCTACAATGAGCAGTTCTTC. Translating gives CASSVAAVVASSYNEQFF.

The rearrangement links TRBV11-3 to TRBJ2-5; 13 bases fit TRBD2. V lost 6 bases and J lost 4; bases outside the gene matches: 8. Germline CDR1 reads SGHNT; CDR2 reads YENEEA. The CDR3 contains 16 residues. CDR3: CASSLRGTSGTETQYF. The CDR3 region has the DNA TGTGCCAGCAGTCTCAGAGGGACTAGCGGGACAGAGACCCAGTACTTC.

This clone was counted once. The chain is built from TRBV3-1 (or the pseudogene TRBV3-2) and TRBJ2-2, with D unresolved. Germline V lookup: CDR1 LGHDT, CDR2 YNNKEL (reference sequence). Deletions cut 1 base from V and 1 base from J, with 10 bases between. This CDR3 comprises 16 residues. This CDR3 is CASSQGAVQNTGELFF. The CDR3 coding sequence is TGTGCCAGCAGCCAAGGGGCCGTTCAGAACACCGGGGAGCTGTTTTTT.

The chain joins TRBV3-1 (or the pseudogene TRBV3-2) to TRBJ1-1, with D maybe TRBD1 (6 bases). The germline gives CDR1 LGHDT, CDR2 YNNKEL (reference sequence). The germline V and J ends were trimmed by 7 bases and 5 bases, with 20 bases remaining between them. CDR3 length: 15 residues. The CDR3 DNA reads TGTGCCAGCACAATTACTTCAGGGGCAAGTACTGAAGCTTTCTTT. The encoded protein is CASTITSGASTEAFF.

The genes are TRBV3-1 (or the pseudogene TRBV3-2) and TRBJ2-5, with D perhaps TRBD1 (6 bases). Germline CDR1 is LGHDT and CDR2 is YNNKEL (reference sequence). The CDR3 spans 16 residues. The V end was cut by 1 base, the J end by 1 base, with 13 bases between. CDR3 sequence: CASSQAYRDTQETQYF. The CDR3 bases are TGTGCCAGCAGCCAAGCGTACCGGGACACCCAAGAGACCCAGTACTTC.